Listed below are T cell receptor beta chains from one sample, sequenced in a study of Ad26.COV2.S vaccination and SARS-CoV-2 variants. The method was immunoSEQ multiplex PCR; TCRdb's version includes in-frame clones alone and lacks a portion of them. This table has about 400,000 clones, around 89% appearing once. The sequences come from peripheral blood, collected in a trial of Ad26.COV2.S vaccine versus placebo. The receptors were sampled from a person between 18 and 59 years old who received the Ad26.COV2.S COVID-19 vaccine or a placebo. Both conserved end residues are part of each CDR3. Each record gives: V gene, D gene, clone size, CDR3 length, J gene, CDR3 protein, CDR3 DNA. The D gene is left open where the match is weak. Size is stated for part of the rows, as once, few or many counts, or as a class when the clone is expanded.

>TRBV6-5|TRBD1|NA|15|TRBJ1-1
CASRTFRTGRTEAFF
TGTGCCAGCAGAACTTTCCGGACAGGGAGAACTGAAGCTTTCTTT
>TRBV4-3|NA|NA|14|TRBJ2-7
CASSQDLGNYEQYF
TGCGCCAGCAGCCAAGATCTAGGTAACTACGAGCAGTACTTC
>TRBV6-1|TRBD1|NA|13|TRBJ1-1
CASDTGGWTEAFF
TGTGCCAGCGATACAGGGGGATGGACTGAAGCTTTCTTT
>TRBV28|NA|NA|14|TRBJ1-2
CASSSPGWGYGYTF
TGTGCCAGCAGCTCCCCAGGCTGGGGCTATGGCTACACCTTC
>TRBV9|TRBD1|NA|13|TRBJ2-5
CASSTGTGETQYF
TGTGCCAGCAGCACCGGGACAGGTGAGACCCAGTACTTC
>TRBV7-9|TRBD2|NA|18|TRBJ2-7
CASSLFEGLAGESYEQYF
TGTGCCAGCAGCTTATTTGAGGGACTAGCGGGAGAGTCCTACGAGCAGTACTTC
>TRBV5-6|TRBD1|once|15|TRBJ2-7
CASSTIGTGPYEQYF
TGTGCCAGCAGCACCATCGGGACAGGGCCCTACGAGCAGTACTTC
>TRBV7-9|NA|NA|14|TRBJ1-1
CASTSGGQGTEAFF
TGTGCCAGCACTTCCGGGGGGCAAGGCACTGAAGCTTTCTTT
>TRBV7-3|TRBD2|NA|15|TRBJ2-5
CASSPVAGGQETQYF
TGTGCCAGCAGCCCAGTAGCGGGAGGACAAGAGACCCAGTACTTC
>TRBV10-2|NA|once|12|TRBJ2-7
CASLGNGYEQYF
TGCGCCAGTCTCGGGAACGGGTACGAGCAGTACTTC
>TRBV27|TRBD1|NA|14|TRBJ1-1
CASSWTGSNTEAFF
TGTGCCAGCAGTTGGACAGGGTCGAACACTGAAGCTTTCTTT
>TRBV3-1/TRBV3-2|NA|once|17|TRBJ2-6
CASSQGRVFSGANVLTF
TGTGCCAGCAGCCAAGGTCGGGTTTTCTCTGGGGCCAACGTCCTGACTTTC
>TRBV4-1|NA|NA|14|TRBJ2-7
CASSRGTAFDEQYF
TGCGCCAGCAGCCGCGGAACAGCCTTTGACGAGCAGTACTTC
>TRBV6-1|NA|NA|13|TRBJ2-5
CASSEEYLETQYF
TGTGCCAGCAGTGAAGAGTACTTAGAGACCCAGTACTTC
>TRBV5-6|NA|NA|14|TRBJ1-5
CASSLAGIDQPQHF
TGTGCCAGCAGCTTGGCGGGTATCGATCAGCCCCAGCATTTT
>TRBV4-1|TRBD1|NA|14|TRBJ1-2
CASSQEDRGYGYTF
TGCGCCAGCAGCCAAGAGGACAGGGGCTATGGCTACACCTTC
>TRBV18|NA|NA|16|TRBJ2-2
CASSPPGLRSTGELFF
TGTGCCAGCTCACCGCCAGGGCTAAGGAGCACCGGGGAGCTGTTTTTT
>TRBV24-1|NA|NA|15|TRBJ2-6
CATSARGHGANVLTF
TGTGCCACCAGCGCCCGGGGGCACGGGGCCAACGTCCTGACTTTC
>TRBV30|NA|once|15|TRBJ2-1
CAWSPGPSYYNEQFF
TGTGCCTGGAGCCCCGGGCCATCTTACTACAATGAGCAGTTCTTC
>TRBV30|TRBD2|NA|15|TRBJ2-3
CAWSQGLAGGNTQYF
TGTGCCTGGAGTCAGGGACTAGCGGGAGGGAATACGCAGTATTTT
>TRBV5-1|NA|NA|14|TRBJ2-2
CASSVLSNTGELFF
TGCGCCAGCAGCGTCCTCTCGAACACCGGGGAGCTGTTTTTT
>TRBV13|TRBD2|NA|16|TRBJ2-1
CASSAGGLAGYNEQFF
TGTGCCAGCAGCGCCGGGGGCCTAGCGGGATACAATGAGCAGTTCTTC
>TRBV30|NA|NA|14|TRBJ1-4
CAWEGPPFNEKLFF
TGTGCCTGGGAAGGACCGCCGTTTAATGAAAAACTGTTTTTT
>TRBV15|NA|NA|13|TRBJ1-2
CATSRANSYGYTF
TGTGCCACCAGCAGAGCGAACAGCTATGGCTACACCTTC
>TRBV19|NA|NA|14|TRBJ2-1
CASSIEIRTNEQFF
TGTGCCAGTAGTATAGAGATAAGGACGAATGAGCAGTTCTTC
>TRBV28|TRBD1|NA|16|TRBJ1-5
CASSTSDRVQSRPQHF
TGTGCCAGCAGTACCTCCGACAGGGTCCAATCGAGGCCCCAGCATTTT
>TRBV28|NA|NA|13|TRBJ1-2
CASSNRNNYGYTF
TGTGCCAGCAGCAACCGCAATAACTATGGCTACACCTTC
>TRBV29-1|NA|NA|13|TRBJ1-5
CSVVQDSNQPQHF
TGCAGCGTTGTACAGGATAGCAATCAGCCCCAGCATTTT
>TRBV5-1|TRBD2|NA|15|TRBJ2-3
CASSQEASGVLAQYF
TGCGCCAGCAGCCAGGAGGCCAGCGGGGTTTTGGCGCAGTATTTT
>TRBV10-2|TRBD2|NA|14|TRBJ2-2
CASRTSAYTGELFF
TGCGCCAGCAGGACTAGCGCTTACACCGGGGAGCTGTTTTTT
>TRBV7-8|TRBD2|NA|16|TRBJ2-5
CASRGRTSGRVETQYF
TGTGCCAGCAGGGGGAGGACTAGCGGGAGGGTGGAGACCCAGTACTTC
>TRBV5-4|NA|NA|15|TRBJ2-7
CASSLSQGWSYEQYF
TGTGCCAGCAGCTTGAGCCAGGGATGGTCTTACGAGCAGTACTTC
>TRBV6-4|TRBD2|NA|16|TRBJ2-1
CASSDSVASGSNEQFF
TGTGCCAGCAGTGACTCGGTAGCTAGCGGGAGCAATGAGCAGTTCTTC
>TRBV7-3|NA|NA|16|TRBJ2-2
CASSPPQGRNTGELFF
TGTGCCAGCAGCCCTCCTCAGGGGCGGAACACCGGGGAGCTGTTTTTT
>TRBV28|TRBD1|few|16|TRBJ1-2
CASLNTKDRRSYGYTF
TGTGCCAGCCTAAACACCAAGGACAGGCGTTCCTATGGCTACACCTTC
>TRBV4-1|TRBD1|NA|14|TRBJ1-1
CASMTGLRDTEAFF
TGCGCCAGCATGACAGGGTTGAGGGACACTGAAGCTTTCTTT
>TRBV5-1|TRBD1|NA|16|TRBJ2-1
CASSLEGQRRYNEQFF
TGCGCCAGCAGCTTGGAGGGACAGAGGAGGTACAATGAGCAGTTCTTC
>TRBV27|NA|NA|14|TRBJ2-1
CASTPQRAYNEQFF
TGTGCCAGCACCCCCCAGCGGGCCTACAATGAGCAGTTCTTC
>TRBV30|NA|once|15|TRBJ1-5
CAWSPGTPGNQPQHF
TGTGCCTGGAGTCCCGGGACGCCGGGGAATCAGCCCCAGCATTTT
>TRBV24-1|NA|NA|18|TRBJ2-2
CATSVPSPGVGLGGELFF
TGTGCCACCAGTGTCCCCTCCCCGGGGGTTGGCCTTGGCGGGGAGCTGTTTTTT
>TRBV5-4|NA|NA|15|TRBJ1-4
CASSARGGANEKLFF
TGTGCCAGCAGCGCGAGAGGAGGGGCTAATGAAAAACTGTTTTTT
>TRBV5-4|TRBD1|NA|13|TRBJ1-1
CASSAGKGAGAFF
TGTGCCAGCAGCGCGGGGAAGGGGGCGGGTGCTTTCTTT
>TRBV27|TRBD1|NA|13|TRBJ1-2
CASSLGTGYGYTF
TGTGCCAGCAGTTTAGGGACAGGCTATGGCTACACCTTC
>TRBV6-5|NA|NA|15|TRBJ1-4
CASSPTPGANEKLFF
TGTGCCAGCAGCCCCACCCCAGGTGCCAATGAAAAACTGTTTTTT
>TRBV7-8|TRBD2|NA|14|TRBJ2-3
CASRTRGREDTQYF
TGTGCCAGCAGGACCCGCGGGAGAGAAGATACGCAGTATTTT
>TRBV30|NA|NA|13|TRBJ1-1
CAWSANMNTEAFF
TGTGCCTGGAGTGCTAATATGAACACTGAAGCTTTCTTT
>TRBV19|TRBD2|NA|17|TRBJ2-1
CASSIDWAGAAYNEQFF
TGTGCCAGTAGTATAGATTGGGCGGGAGCAGCCTACAATGAGCAGTTCTTC
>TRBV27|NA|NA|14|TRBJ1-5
CASAQTYSNQPQHF
TGTGCCTCTGCACAGACATATAGCAATCAGCCCCAGCATTTT
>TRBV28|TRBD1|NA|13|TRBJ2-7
CASRRQGTYEQYF
TGTGCCAGCAGAAGACAGGGAACCTACGAGCAGTACTTC
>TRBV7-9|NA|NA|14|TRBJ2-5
CASSYRRGPETQYF
TGTGCCAGCAGCTATCGTAGAGGTCCAGAGACCCAGTACTTC
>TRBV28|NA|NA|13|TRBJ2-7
CASSTLRPGEQYF
TGTGCCAGCAGTACCTTGAGGCCGGGGGAGCAGTACTTC
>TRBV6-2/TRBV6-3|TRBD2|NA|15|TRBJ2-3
CASSPGTSPTDTQYF
TGTGCCAGCAGCCCCGGGACTAGCCCGACAGATACGCAGTATTTT
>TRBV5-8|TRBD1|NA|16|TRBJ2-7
CASSPFNRGPTYEQYF
TGTGCCAGCAGCCCCTTCAACAGGGGACCCACCTACGAGCAGTACTTC